The 25 T cell receptor beta chains listed next were all sequenced from one sample in a study of blood T cells in healthy people across ages. Together with a sample-barcoded 5' primer, a J-beta primer mix was included in a second PCR lasting about 7 to 11 cycles. TCRdb independently ran MiXCR on the 5' RACE reads; one entry per CDR3 protein. Of 1.5 million to 2 million distinct CDR3 sequences listed, roughly two fifths are singletons. The sample comprised blood. The receptors shown here come from a human donor in good health.

This clonotype was seen only once. J is TRBJ1-6 and V is TRBV5-5, with TRBD1 identical over 9 bases. Germline CDR1 and CDR2: SGHKS and YYEKEE (reference sequence). V was pared by 4 bases and J by 10 bases, with 18 bases of the junction left unmatched. This CDR3 is built from 18 residues. In nucleotides, the CDR3 is TGTGCCAGCAGCAATCGGAGGCAGGGCGGGACAGGGTCCTCACCCCTCCACTTT. This sequence encodes CASSNRRQGGTGSSPLHF.

J is TRBJ2-5 and V is TRBV4-3; tentatively, D is TRBD2 (6 bases). V lost 0 bases and J 11 bases, leaving 13 bases between the germline ends. Germline V gives CDR1 LGHNA, CDR2 YSLEER. The CDR3 is 13 amino acids. CDR3 nucleotides: TGCGCCAGCAGCCAAGATCTGGAGGGCAGGCAGTACTTC. Protein: CASSQDLEGRQYF.

The chain recombines TRBV7-8 with TRBJ2-1; TRBD2 matches at 7 bases. This CDR3 spans 15 amino acids. CDR1 is SGHVS and CDR2 is FQNEAQ in the germline V gene. J gave up 3 bases and V 2 bases, and 4 bases lay outside the gene matches. Written as DNA, the CDR3 is TGTGCCAGCAGCTTACATAGCGGGTACTACAATGAGCAGTTCTTC. Its protein product is CASSLHSGYYNEQFF.

V and J are TRBV4-1 and TRBJ2-1, with 13 positions matching TRBD2. J was trimmed by 5 bases and V by 1 base; bases with no gene match: 5. The CDR3 spans 17 residues. From germline, CDR1 is MGHRA and CDR2 YSYEKL. In DNA, the CDR3 is TGCGCCAGCAGCCAAGGACTAGCGGGGGGTCAAAACAATGAGCAGTTCTTC. Amino acid sequence: CASSQGLAGGQNNEQFF.

The chain employs TRBV2 and TRBJ1-5; 7 bases match TRBD1. From germline, CDR1 is SNHLY and CDR2 FYNNEI. The CDR3 consists of 14 residues. The junction had 8 bases not matched to a gene; V was cut back by 6 bases and J by 6 bases. The CDR3 here is CASSGTGESQPQHF. Here the CDR3 DNA reads TGTGCCAGCAGCGGTACAGGGGAATCTCAGCCCCAGCATTTT.

The chain joins TRBV12-3 or TRBV12-4 to TRBJ2-1; possibly TRBD1 for D (6 bases). V lost 4 bases and J lost 8, with 15 bases in between. CDR3 length: 14 amino acids. The CDR3 region is CASSCRGTTYEQFF. The DNA of the CDR3 is TGTGCCAGCAGTTGCAGGGGAACGACGTATGAGCAGTTCTTC.

Turning to this clonotype: A much larger clone differs by one base, so this may be a read error. V usage is TRBV29-1 and J usage is TRBJ1-1; no clear D. Germline CDR1 is SQVTM and CDR2 is ANQGSEA. The CDR3 consists of 10 residues. CDR3 sequence (DNA): TGCGGCGTGGTAAACACTGAAGCTTTCTTT. Its translation is CGVVNTEAFF. Supplemented by reference TRBV29-1 and TRBJ1-1, the full variable domain reads SAVISQKPSRDICQRGTSLTIQCQVDSQVTMMFWYRQQPGQSLTLIATANQGSEATYESGFVIDKFPISRPNLTFSTLTVSNMSPEDSSIYLCGVVNTEAFFGQGTRLTVV.

This chain connects TRBV4-1 to TRBJ1-5, with D tentatively TRBD1 (5 bases). Germline CDR1 MGHRA, CDR2 YSYEKL. V lost 3 bases and J 6 bases, leaving 15 bases between the germline ends. The CDR3 runs to 15 residues. CDR3 in amino acids: CASSHPGRGGQPQHF. The CDR3 nucleotides are TGCGCCAGCAGCCATCCAGGACGGGGGGGTCAGCCCCAGCATTTT.

This chain uses TRBV5-6 with TRBJ1-1; maybe TRBD1 (5 bases). Germline CDR1 and CDR2: SGHDT and YYEEEE. The CDR3 extends over 15 amino acids. The ends were cut back, 4 bases at V and 6 bases at J, with 19 bases in the middle. CDR3 DNA: TGTGCCAGCAGCAGGGGTCTATTCTACGCGGCTGAAGCTTTCTTT. Its translation: CASSRGLFYAAEAFF.

This rearrangement joins TRBV7-6 to TRBJ2-5; perhaps TRBD1 as D (6 bases). The better agreement between TRBJ2-7 and the DNA end casts doubt on the J call. This CDR3 contains 15 residues. Germline lookup yields CDR1 SGHVS and CDR2 FNYEAQ. CDR3 in DNA: TGTGCCAGCAGCTTAGGGGGGCAGGGGCCCCACGAGCAGTACTTC. Its translation: CASSLGGQGPHEQYF.

This rearrangement joins TRBV7-8 to TRBJ2-7; 7 bases line up with TRBD2. The V and J ends lost 5 bases and 2 bases, in that order; junction bases with no gene match: 9. This CDR3 comprises 15 residues. Germline assignment: CDR1 SGHVS and CDR2 FQNEAQ. CDR3 nucleotide sequence: TGTGCCAGCAGCAACACGCCGGGAGGAACCTACGAGCAGTACTTC. It yields the protein CASSNTPGGTYEQYF.

The chain uses TRBV6-2 or TRBV6-3 and TRBJ2-5, with D possibly TRBD1 on 6 matching bases. The germline gives CDR1 MNHEY, CDR2 SVGEGT. Trimming cost V 5 bases and J 0 bases, with 19 bases left between them. The CDR3 is made up of 17 amino acids. CDR3 sequence reads: CASSQNLDRLYQETQYF. Here the CDR3 DNA reads TGTGCCAGCAGTCAGAATCTGGACAGATTGTACCAAGAGACCCAGTACTTC.

This clonotype was counted a few times. V and J are TRBV29-1 and TRBJ2-5; 8 bases are a match to TRBD2. The DNA end favors TRBJ2-7, so the J call may be wrong. The CDR3 spans 16 residues. CDR1 SQVTM and CDR2 ANQGSEA come from the germline V gene. CDR3 loop: CSVETGTGGVFYEQYF. The CDR3 DNA reads TGCAGCGTTGAAACGGGGACGGGAGGGGTGTTTTACGAGCAGTACTTC.

The CDR3 DNA follows: TGTGCCACCAGCAGGTTTCTCGGGGGATTAGAAAAACTGTTTTTT. Protein sequence: CATSRFLGGLEKLFF. The chain uses TRBV15 and TRBJ1-4, with D maybe TRBD1 (5 bases). With 3 bases removed from V and 8 bases from J, the gap between germline ends came to 16 bases. CDR1 and CDR2 (germline): LNHNV, YYDKDF (reference sequence). The CDR3 is 15 amino acids.

This clonotype was seen only a few times. V gene TRBV11-1 combines with J gene TRBJ1-4, with D maybe TRBD1 (5 bases). V was shortened by 5 bases and J by 6 bases, with 13 bases between the two germline ends. CDR3 size: 14 residues. The V gene's germline CDR1 is SGHAT and CDR2 FQDESV (reference sequence). CDR3 amino acids: CASSRRGVDEKLFF. CDR3 DNA sequence: TGTGCCAGCAGCCGCAGAGGGGTTGATGAAAAACTGTTTTTT. The whole variable domain, remainder taken from reference TRBV11-1 and TRBJ1-4, is EAEVAQSPRYKITEKSQAVAFWCDPISGHATLYWYRQILGQGPELLVQFQDESVVDDSQLPKDRFSAERLKGVDSTLKIQPAELGDSAMYLCASSRRGVDEKLFFGSGTQLSVL.

In this sample, this clonotype turned up many times. An end of the junction does not agree with germline; a read error may underlie this. The V call is TRBV12-3 or TRBV12-4, the J call TRBJ2-2; D ambiguous. The CDR3 spans 12 residues. The CDR3 spells CASSLDTGELFF. For the CDR3, the DNA is TGTGCCAGCAGCTTAGACACCGGGGAGCTGTTTTTT.

This clonotype was seen a few times. The CDR3 protein is CASSLRVEKLFF. The CDR3 coding sequence is TGTGCCAGCAGCCTCAGGGTAGAAAAACTGTTTTTT. The chain uses TRBV12-3 or TRBV12-4 and TRBJ1-4; tentative D call: TRBD1 (5 bases). The CDR3 has 12 amino acids. V shed 6 bases and J shed 8 bases, with 10 bases lying between them.

This chain connects TRBV7-6 to TRBJ1-4; weak D call: TRBD1 (6 bases). The CDR3 consists of 14 residues. Trimming cost V 4 bases and J 8 bases, with 14 bases left between them. The germline V gene has CDR1 SGHVS and CDR2 FNYEAQ. CDR3 loop: CASSSGRGEEKLFF. Here the CDR3 DNA reads TGTGCCAGCAGCTCAGGGAGGGGGGAAGAAAAACTGTTTTTT.

The chain joins TRBV5-4 to TRBJ1-4, with D possibly matching TRBD1 (6 bases). V was clipped by 0 bases and J by 8 bases, with 14 bases between them. The CDR3 is made up of 15 amino acids. CDR1 is SGHNT and CDR2 is YYREEE in the germline V gene (reference sequence). CDR3 coding DNA: TGTGCCAGCAGCTTGGTCAGGGGTAGAGGCGAAAAACTGTTTTTT. This codes for CASSLVRGRGEKLFF.

The rearrangement joins TRBV7-2 to TRBJ2-2; D is unclear. Germline V gives CDR1 SGHTA, CDR2 FQGNSA. CDR3 length: 14 amino acids. Trimming stripped 5 bases from V and 6 bases from J, with 13 bases between. The CDR3 loop is CASSPISRSGELFF. The CDR3, as DNA: TGTGCCAGCAGCCCGATTAGTCGGTCCGGGGAGCTGTTTTTT.

V gene TRBV6-2 or TRBV6-3 combines with J gene TRBJ1-5; D gene ambiguous. CDR1 is MNHEY, CDR2 SVGEGT, per germline. The length of the CDR3 is 11 residues. The germline V and J ends were trimmed by 5 bases and 9 bases, with 8 bases remaining between them. The CDR3 region is CASSQGSPQHF. Written as DNA, the CDR3 is TGTGCCAGCAGTCAAGGGTCGCCCCAGCATTTT.

J is TRBJ2-2 and V is TRBV29-1, with D perhaps TRBD2 (7 bases). The germline gives CDR1 SQVTM, CDR2 ANQGSEA. Trimming took off 4 bases at V and 7 bases at J, with 13 bases between the two ends. The length of the CDR3 is 13 residues. This CDR3 is CSVGSRGHGELFF. DNA of the CDR3: TGCAGCGTTGGATCGCGGGGGCACGGGGAGCTGTTTTTT.

The chain joins TRBV12-3 or TRBV12-4 to TRBJ1-6, with D perhaps TRBD1 (6 bases). CDR3 size: 13 residues. Deletions cut 3 bases from V and 9 bases from J, with 9 bases between. The CDR3 sequence is CASSLGAFSPLHF. In DNA, the CDR3 is TGTGCCAGCAGTTTGGGGGCCTTTTCACCCCTCCACTTT.

This chain connects TRBV7-3 to TRBJ2-1, with D possibly being TRBD1 (6 bases). The V and J ends lost 4 bases and 7 bases respectively, with 29 bases between them. Germline lookup yields CDR1 SGHTA and CDR2 FQGTGA. The CDR3 runs 19 residues. The CDR3 protein is CASSSTSGVTGKDGNEQFF. The CDR3 nucleotides read TGTGCCAGCAGCTCTACAAGCGGTGTTACAGGGAAGGATGGTAATGAGCAGTTCTTC.

The V call is TRBV5-1, the J call TRBJ1-1; D may be TRBD1 (5 bases). Germline CDR1 is SGHRS and CDR2 is YFSETQ. V lost 4 bases, J lost 2 bases, and 15 bases lay in between. The CDR3 loop spans 15 amino acids. The CDR3: CASSGPGTSNTEAFF. Here the CDR3 DNA reads TGCGCCAGCAGCGGACCAGGGACTTCCAACACTGAAGCTTTCTTT.